The 4 T cell receptor beta chains presented below share a single source sample, sequenced in a study of blood T cells in healthy people across ages. With a J-beta primer mix and a sample-barcoded 5' primer, a second PCR ran roughly 6 to 11 cycles. TCRdb ran MiXCR on the 5' RACE reads and lists one entry per CDR3 protein. Of about 1,500,000 distinct CDR3 sequences listed, about 40% are singletons. What was sequenced was blood. These receptors all stem from a woman in her late teens or twenties in good health.

The rearrangement joins TRBV7-2 to TRBJ2-2; TRBD2 is a possible D gene (6 bases). Germline values: CDR1 SGHTA, CDR2 FQGNSA. CDR3 length equals 15 residues. V was clipped by 5 bases and J by 1 base, with 11 bases between them. This chain's CDR3 is CASSPKRVNTGELFF. CDR3 nucleotides: TGTGCCAGCAGCCCCAAGCGGGTGAACACCGGGGAGCTGTTTTTT.

This sequence joins TRBV5-1 and TRBJ2-1; TRBD2 matches at 10 bases. The CDR3 runs 15 residues. Germline loops: CDR1 SGHRS, CDR2 YFSETQ. Germline trimming cut 0 bases from V and 7 bases from J; bases unmatched to any gene: 4. The CDR3 spells CASSLAGTSVNEQFF. The CDR3 region has the DNA TGCGCCAGCAGCTTGGCCGGGACTAGCGTGAATGAGCAGTTCTTC.

This clonotype was seen more than once but under ten times. V is TRBV29-1 and J is TRBJ1-2; maybe TRBD1 (6 bases). Trimming pared 6 bases from V and 1 base from J, leaving 12 bases between. From germline, CDR1 is SQVTM and CDR2 ANQGSEA. The length of the CDR3 is 13 residues. The CDR3 loop reads CSVGGLGNYGYTF. The CDR3 bases are TGCAGCGTGGGGGGGCTGGGTAACTATGGCTACACCTTC.

The genes are TRBV3-1 and TRBJ1-1; 8 nucleotides match TRBD1. In germline, CDR1 is LGHDT, CDR2 YNNKEL (reference sequence). The CDR3 has 16 residues. V shed 4 bases and J 4 bases; nucleotides not matched to a gene: 11. The CDR3 sequence is CASSPSPGQGATEAFF. The CDR3 bases are TGTGCCAGCAGCCCCTCCCCGGGTCAGGGGGCCACTGAAGCTTTCTTT.